These 27 T cell receptor beta chains originate from one sample sequenced in a study of shared clonotypes between healthy human individuals. This table comes from immunoSEQ multiplex PCR, and its TCRdb copy is limited to in-frame clones, with some not included. Among around 2,000,000 clones listed, around 96% were seen once. Naive-designated CD8 cells lacked CD45RO, were positively enriched for CCR7, and omitted terminally differentiated effector memory CD45RA+ cells. Input material: naive CD8+ T cells sorted from blood. All receptors derive from a man aged 18 to 30 in good health.

The chain couples TRBV2 to TRBJ1-2, with D possibly TRBD1 on 5 matching bases. The germline gives CDR1 SNHLY, CDR2 FYNNEI. V lost 6 bases and J lost 2, with 13 bases in between. The length of the CDR3 is 14 residues. CDR3 in DNA: TGTGCCAGCAGCCACCGGGACGTGAACTATGGCTACACCTTC. As protein: CASSHRDVNYGYTF.

Here the CDR3 reads CASSPRDGTSSYNEQFF. In DNA, the CDR3 is TGTGCCAGCAGCCCCCGGGACGGCACAAGCTCCTACAATGAGCAGTTCTTC. The V call is TRBV7-9, the J call TRBJ2-1; the D call may be TRBD1 or TRBD2 (5 bases each). The CDR3 sequence is 17 residues long. V was cut by 5 bases and J by 0 bases, with 17 bases left in between. The germline V gene has CDR1 SEHNR and CDR2 FQNEAQ (reference sequence).

The chain links TRBV27 to TRBJ2-3; TRBD1 matches at 7 bases. The trim removed 3 bases at V and 6 bases at J, leaving 3 bases unmatched. This CDR3 is 13 amino acids long. Germline lookup yields CDR1 MNHEY and CDR2 SMNVEV (reference sequence). The CDR3, as DNA: TGTGCCAGCAGTTTCCTACAGGGGGATACGCAGTATTTT. This codes for CASSFLQGDTQYF.

This rearrangement joins TRBV6-6 to TRBJ1-2; perhaps TRBD1 as D (5 bases). CDR3 length: 15 amino acids. V gave up 7 bases and J gave up 5 bases, with 20 bases separating them. The germline V gene encodes CDR1 MNHNY and CDR2 SVGAGI (reference sequence). The CDR3 loop is CASTAVGEQLYGYTF. Written as DNA, the CDR3 is TGTGCCAGCACCGCGGTGGGGGAACAGTTGTATGGCTACACCTTC.

This sequence joins TRBV14 and TRBJ2-3, with D unresolved. Between the trimmed V and J ends, which lost 4 bases and 3 bases, there was a span of 5 bases. Germline values: CDR1 SGHDN, CDR2 FVKESK. The CDR3 totals 12 residues. CDR3 in amino acids: CASSLLTDTQYF. In DNA form, the CDR3 reads TGTGCCAGCAGCCTTTTAACAGATACGCAGTATTTT.

V gene TRBV13 combines with J gene TRBJ1-3; D not certain. The CDR3 length is 14 residues. From germline, CDR1 is PRHDT and CDR2 FYEKMQ (reference sequence). Trimming left V 2 bases short and J 3 bases short, with 8 bases between. Here the CDR3 reads CASSLFRDGNTIYF. The CDR3 DNA sequence: TGTGCCAGCAGCTTATTCAGAGATGGAAACACCATATATTTT.

The rearrangement uses TRBV6-5 and TRBJ2-5, with TRBD2 as a possible D gene (6 bases). CDR1 and CDR2 from the germline V gene are MNHEY and SVGAGI. V was shortened by 4 bases and J by 1 base, with 13 bases between the two germline ends. The CDR3 runs to 15 residues. CDR3: CASSWDGLSQETQYF. In DNA, the CDR3 is TGTGCCAGCAGTTGGGACGGACTATCCCAAGAGACCCAGTACTTC.

This chain joins TRBV5-8 and TRBJ2-2, with 10 positions matching TRBD1. Germline V gene data show CDR1 as SGHTS and CDR2 as YDEGEE. This CDR3 contains 15 residues. The V and J ends lost 2 bases and 8 bases, in that order; junction bases with no gene match: 6. The CDR3 DNA reads TGTGCCAGCAGCTTTGGACAGGGGGTTTCGGGGGAGCTGTTTTTT. It yields the protein CASSFGQGVSGELFF.

The chain links TRBV19 to TRBJ1-4; TRBD1 aligns across 7 bases. The CDR3 runs to 15 residues. V shed 4 bases, J shed 6 bases, and the junction held 8 bases outside the gene matches. CDR1 is LNHDA, CDR2 SQIVND, per germline (reference sequence). The chain's CDR3 is CASSTPTGADEKLFF. The CDR3 coding sequence is TGTGCCAGTAGTACTCCAACAGGGGCGGATGAAAAACTGTTTTTT. Filled out from reference TRBV19 and TRBJ1-4, the complete variable domain reads DGGITQSPKYLFRKEGQNVTLSCEQNLNHDAMYWYRQDPGQGLRLIYYSQIVNDFQKGDIAEGYSVSREKKESFPLTVTSAQKNPTAFYLCASSTPTGADEKLFFGSGTQLSVL.

Notes on this clone: Germline is not matched at one junction end, which may reflect a read error. The gene calls are TRBV4-3 and TRBJ1-2, with D tentatively TRBD1 (5 bases). The CDR3 length is 15 residues. Looked up from germline, CDR1 is LGHNA and CDR2 is YSLEER. The CDR3 DNA reads as TGCGCCAGCAGCGAAGATTTGGAAGACAGCTATGGCTACACCTTC. Its protein is CASSEDLEDSYGYTF.

This sequence joins TRBV25-1 and TRBJ2-4; 7 nucleotides align to TRBD2. The V and J ends lost 4 bases and 1 base, in that order; junction bases with no gene match: 4. Germline V lookup: CDR1 MGHDK, CDR2 SYGVNS. The CDR3 has 15 residues. Written as DNA, the CDR3 is TGTGCCAGCAGTGGGGGGAGGGGCGCCAAAAACATTCAGTACTTC. The encoded protein is CASSGGRGAKNIQYF.

The V call is TRBV4-1, the J call TRBJ1-6; D call uncertain. The CDR3 is made up of 14 amino acids. V was trimmed by 4 bases and J by 5 bases, leaving 9 bases between them. CDR1 is MGHRA, CDR2 YSYEKL, per germline. The CDR3 region has the DNA TGCGCCAGCAGCCGGATCACCAATAATTCACCCCTCCACTTT. Protein sequence: CASSRITNNSPLHF.

The V and J genes are TRBV6-1 and TRBJ1-2; TRBD1 might be the D (5 bases). Germline V CDR1 and CDR2: MNHNS, SASEGT. Trimming removed 3 bases from V and 3 bases from J, with 11 bases in between. The CDR3 consists of 14 residues. For the CDR3, the DNA is TGTGCCAGCAGTGACCCCGGGGGGGACTATGGCTACACCTTC. The encoded protein is CASSDPGGDYGYTF.

CDR3 sequence: CASSAGGENIQYF. The CDR3 DNA reads as TGTGCCAGCAGCGCCGGGGGAGAAAACATTCAGTACTTC. The chain links TRBV13 to TRBJ2-4; D is possibly TRBD2 (6 bases). The length of the CDR3 is 13 residues. Germline V gene sequence: CDR1 PRHDT, CDR2 FYEKMQ (reference sequence). Deletions cut 5 bases from V and 5 bases from J, with 10 bases between.

The chain uses TRBV7-2 and TRBJ2-7; a weak D match, TRBD2 (5 bases). The CDR3 runs 14 residues. Germline V lookup: CDR1 SGHTA, CDR2 FQGNSA. V was cut by 3 bases and J by 0 bases, with 9 bases left in between. CDR3 in DNA: TGTGCCAGCAGCTTCGGGATTAGCTCCTACGAGCAGTACTTC. Its translation: CASSFGISSYEQYF.

This sequence joins TRBV30 and TRBJ2-7; no clear D. V lost 2 bases, J lost 2 bases, and 7 bases lay in between. The CDR3 totals 12 residues. The germline V gene encodes CDR1 GTSNPN and CDR2 SVGIG (reference sequence). CDR3 in DNA: TGTGCCTGGAGTTCCCAAGCCTACGAGCAGTACTTC. Its translation is CAWSSQAYEQYF.

The J gene is TRBJ2-7, the V gene TRBV19; D gene unclear. Germline V gene data show CDR1 as LNHDA and CDR2 as SQIVND (reference sequence). The CDR3 sequence is 13 residues long. V dropped 5 bases and J dropped 7 bases, with 15 bases sitting between them. The CDR3 region is CASSPSSPLEQYF. CDR3 bases: TGTGCCAGTAGTCCGAGTAGTCCCCTGGAGCAGTACTTC.

The rearrangement uses TRBV5-4 and TRBJ2-2; D gene ambiguous. The ends were cut back, 5 bases at V and 5 bases at J, with 7 bases in the middle. Germline values: CDR1 SGHNT, CDR2 YYREEE (reference sequence). This CDR3 comprises 12 residues. CDR3 DNA: TGTGCCAGCAGGCTCGAAACCGGGGAGCTGTTTTTT. Translating it yields CASRLETGELFF.

The J gene is TRBJ1-5, the V gene TRBV15, with 8 bases aligning to TRBD1. The J segment lost 2 bases and the V segment lost 6 bases, leaving 12 bases of the junction unmatched. Germline values: CDR1 LNHNV, CDR2 YYDKDF (reference sequence). This CDR3 has 17 residues. The CDR3: CATSKDRASGGNQPQHF. Here the CDR3 DNA reads TGTGCCACCAGTAAGGACAGGGCCTCTGGAGGCAATCAGCCCCAGCATTTT.

The V call is TRBV6-1, the J call TRBJ2-1; 10 bases match TRBD2. CDR1 is MNHNS, CDR2 SASEGT, per germline. V trimming: 1 base; J trimming: 4 bases; junction bases outside the gene matches: 7. CDR3 length: 17 residues. In DNA form, the CDR3 reads TGTGCCAGCAGTGAAGTACCCCCAGCGGGGGGGTACAATGAGCAGTTCTTC. It specifies CASSEVPPAGGYNEQFF.

Of note for this clone: Distinct nucleotide sequences in the sample also encode this CDR3. The J gene is TRBJ2-2, the V gene TRBV27; 7 nucleotides line up with TRBD1. This CDR3 region has 13 residues. Trimming removed 8 bases from V and 4 bases from J; junction bases left unmatched: 4. CDR1 and CDR2 (germline): MNHEY, SMNVEV (reference sequence). The CDR3 sequence is CASRPGGTGELFF. The CDR3 DNA is TGTGCCAGCCGGCCAGGGGGCACCGGGGAGCTGTTTTTT.

This clone was counted between two and nine times. The chain is built from TRBV6-6 and TRBJ2-5, with 8 bases identical to TRBD2. This CDR3 comprises 14 residues. Looked up from germline, CDR1 is MNHNY and CDR2 is SVGAGI (reference sequence). Unmatched junction bases numbered 3, after V lost 3 bases and J lost 3 bases. Here the CDR3 DNA reads TGTGCCAGCAGTTATACTAGCGGCAAAGAGACCCAGTACTTC. Its translation: CASSYTSGKETQYF.

The V call is TRBV6-1, the J call TRBJ1-1; D might be TRBD1 (5 bases). CDR1 is MNHNS and CDR2 is SASEGT in the germline V gene. V lost 4 bases and J 8 bases, leaving 11 bases between the germline ends. This CDR3 spans 12 amino acids. The CDR3 DNA reads as TGTGCCAGCAGTGGGTTACAGGTCGAAGCTTTCTTT. Protein: CASSGLQVEAFF.

This chain connects TRBV19 to TRBJ2-2; D is ambiguous. CDR3 length equals 13 residues. Trimming took off 8 bases at V and 4 bases at J, with 11 bases between the two ends. CDR1 is LNHDA and CDR2 is SQIVND in the germline V gene (reference sequence). The CDR3 region has the DNA TGTGCCAGTCGTGGGCTTGGCACCGGGGAGCTGTTTTTT. Translation gives CASRGLGTGELFF.

This rearrangement joins TRBV5-4 to TRBJ1-3; no definite D call. V lost 0 bases and J 0 bases, leaving 7 bases between the germline ends. Germline CDR1 and CDR2: SGHNT and YYREEE (reference sequence). This CDR3 is 15 amino acids long. CDR3 in amino acids: CASSLGHGSGNTIYF. In DNA form, the CDR3 reads TGTGCCAGCAGCTTGGGTCACGGCTCTGGAAACACCATATATTTT.

The chain links TRBV5-1 to TRBJ2-1, with 7 positions matching TRBD2. Germline CDR1 SGHRS, CDR2 YFSETQ. The trim removed 0 bases at V and 8 bases at J, leaving 5 bases unmatched. The CDR3 covers 14 residues. The CDR3: CASSLGTGRDEQFF. For the CDR3, the DNA is TGCGCCAGCAGCTTGGGGACGGGGAGGGATGAGCAGTTCTTC.

The sample holds one count of this clone. The chain links TRBV4-3 to TRBJ1-5; possible D gene TRBD1, 6 bases. This CDR3 comprises 15 residues. Germline V gives CDR1 LGHNA, CDR2 YSLEER. Trimming took off 1 base at V and 3 bases at J, with 10 bases between the two ends. CDR3 residues: CASSQVWTDNQPQHF. For the CDR3, the DNA is TGCGCCAGCAGCCAAGTATGGACAGACAATCAGCCCCAGCATTTT.